The sequence of this TCR beta chain was determined in a study of circulating and synovial CD4+ cells in juvenile arthritis. Findings and caveats of the study: Compared with bulk blood, circulating pathogenic-like lymphocytes shared substantially more CDR3 sequences with synovial T cells. Bulk blood CD4 repertoires were more diverse than these. T cell genome counts differed by at least an order of magnitude between CPL and CD4 samples.

Sequenced samples came from active juvenile idiopathic arthritis patients. The assay was immunoSEQ multiplex PCR, and TCRdb's table has in-frame clones only and misses some. The profile shows about 33,000 clones, over 90% of them singletons. This clone has just a few counts. Its antigen is currently unknown. The CDR3 covers 15 residues. J gave up 5 bases and V 1 base, and 4 bases lay outside the gene matches. The germline gives CDR1 LNHDA, CDR2 SQIVND (reference sequence). This TCR came from a human donor with juvenile idiopathic arthritis. Sequenced material: CD4+ T cells from blood. The gene calls are TRBV19 and TRBJ1-4, with 7 nucleotides matching TRBD1. The CDR3 DNA is TGTGCCAGTAGTATAGGAGACAGGGCGAATGAAAAACTGTTTTTT. Protein product: CASSIGDRANEKLFF.